One sample yielded the 8 T cell receptor beta chains listed below, sequenced in a study of identical twins. TCRdb independently ran MiXCR on the 5' RACE reads; one entry per CDR3 protein. The profile shows 1.5 million to 2 million distinct CDR3 sequences, less than 35% of them singletons. The sequenced sample consisted of cord blood. These receptors were collected from a newborn girl in good health.

The chain is built from TRBV20-1 and TRBJ1-2; 8 positions match TRBD1. This CDR3 has 14 residues. Trimming removed 6 bases from V and 5 bases from J; junction bases left unmatched: 11. Germline values: CDR1 DFQATT, CDR2 SNEGSKA (reference sequence). The CDR3 nucleotides are TGCAGTGCGGTGCAGGGGGCGCAGGGGTATGGCTACACCTTC. Translating gives CSAVQGAQGYGYTF.

This clonotype was counted at least ten times. This chain uses TRBV12-3 or TRBV12-4 with TRBJ1-6; 9 nucleotides agree with TRBD1. This CDR3 contains 17 residues. The junction had 8 bases not matched to a gene; V was cut back by 8 bases and J by 0 bases. CDR3 in DNA: TGTGCCAGCGGCTTCGGGACAGGGAGCTCCTATAATTCACCCCTCCACTTT. It encodes CASGFGTGSSYNSPLHF.

This clonotype was observed once. The V gene is TRBV28, the J gene TRBJ1-4; TRBD1 matches at 9 bases. CDR1 and CDR2 (germline): MDHEN, SYDVKM. With 4 bases clipped from V and 10 bases from J, the junction kept 4 bases outside the gene matches. This CDR3 has 13 residues. CDR3 protein: CASSWDREGKLFF. DNA for the CDR3: TGTGCCAGCAGTTGGGACAGGGAGGGAAAACTGTTTTTT. The whole variable domain, remainder taken from reference TRBV28 and TRBJ1-4, is DVKVTQSSRYLVKRTGEKVFLECVQDMDHENMFWYRQDPGLGLRLIYFSYDVKMKEKGDIPEGYSVSREKKERFSLILESASTNQTSMYLCASSWDREGKLFFGSGTQLSVL.

V is TRBV7-9 and J is TRBJ2-3, with 13 bases matching TRBD2. This CDR3 region has 15 residues. The germline gives CDR1 SEHNR, CDR2 FQNEAQ (reference sequence). V was pared by 7 bases and J by 3 bases, with 4 bases of the junction left unmatched. Written as DNA, the CDR3 is TGTGCCAGCAAGATGACTAGCGGGAGGACAGATACGCAGTATTTT. It codes for CASKMTSGRTDTQYF.

V usage is TRBV28 and J usage is TRBJ1-2, with 7 bases fitting TRBD1. With V trimmed by 4 bases and J by 3 bases, 5 bases remained unmatched. Germline CDR1 and CDR2: MDHEN and SYDVKM. The CDR3 extends over 14 amino acids. The CDR3 spells CASSSTGEYYGYTF. The CDR3 nucleotides read TGTGCCAGCAGTTCCACAGGGGAGTACTATGGCTACACCTTC.

This clonotype was found a few times. The chain couples TRBV5-1 to TRBJ2-5; possibly TRBD1 or TRBD2 for D (5 bases each). Deletions cut 3 bases from V and 3 bases from J, with 15 bases between. CDR3 length: 15 residues. From germline, CDR1 is SGHRS and CDR2 YFSETQ. This CDR3 is CASSSRDRFKETQYF. The CDR3 DNA reads as TGCGCCAGCAGCTCCCGGGACCGTTTCAAAGAGACCCAGTACTTC.

The rearrangement uses TRBV10-2 and TRBJ2-1, with 7 bases fitting TRBD2. CDR3 length equals 16 residues. Per the germline V gene, CDR1 is WSHSY and CDR2 is SAAADI. With V trimmed by 7 bases and J by 1 base, 10 bases remained unmatched. CDR3 sequence (DNA): TGCGCCAGCAAGGGGTCTAGCGGCTGGTCCTACAATGAGCAGTTCTTC. It codes for CASKGSSGWSYNEQFF.

The CDR3 protein is CSARDGGSTPYEQYF. The CDR3 DNA follows: TGCAGTGCTAGAGATGGCGGGAGTACTCCCTACGAGCAGTACTTC. The chain combines TRBV20-1 with TRBJ2-7, with TRBD2 identical over 7 bases. This CDR3 comprises 15 residues. The J segment lost 2 bases and the V segment lost 0 bases, leaving 7 bases of the junction unmatched. CDR1 DFQATT and CDR2 SNEGSKA come from the germline V gene (reference sequence).